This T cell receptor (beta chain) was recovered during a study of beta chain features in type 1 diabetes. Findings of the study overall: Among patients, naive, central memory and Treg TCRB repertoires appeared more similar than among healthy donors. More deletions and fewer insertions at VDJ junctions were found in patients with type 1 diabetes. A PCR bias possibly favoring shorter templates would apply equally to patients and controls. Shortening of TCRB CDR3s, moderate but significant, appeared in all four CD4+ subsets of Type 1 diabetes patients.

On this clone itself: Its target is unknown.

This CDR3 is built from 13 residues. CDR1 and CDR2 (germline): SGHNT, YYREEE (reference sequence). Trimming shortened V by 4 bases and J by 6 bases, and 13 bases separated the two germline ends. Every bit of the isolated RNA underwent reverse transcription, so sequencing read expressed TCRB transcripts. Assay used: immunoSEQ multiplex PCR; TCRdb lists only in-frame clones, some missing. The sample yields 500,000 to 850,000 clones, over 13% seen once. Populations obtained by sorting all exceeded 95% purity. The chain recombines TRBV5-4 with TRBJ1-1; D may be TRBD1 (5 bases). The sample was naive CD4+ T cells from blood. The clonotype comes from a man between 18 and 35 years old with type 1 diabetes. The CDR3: CASSPRQSAEAFF. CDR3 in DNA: TGTGCCAGCAGCCCACGACAGTCCGCTGAAGCTTTCTTT.